This T cell receptor (beta chain) was documented in a study of blood T cell repertoires in COVID-19. Whole-study context: Spain, Italy and the United States supplied samples that represented acute and convalescent COVID-19. The analysed material was cDNA or gDNA that came from T cells, B-cell-depleted T cells, or PBMCs.

V lost 8 bases, J lost 3 bases, and 13 bases lay in between. The germline V gene has CDR1 MNHEY and CDR2 SMNVEV (reference sequence). This CDR3 has 13 residues. In the source study's methods: Reference gene primer amplification in the assay estimated nucleated cell counts. Libraries were prepared by immunoSEQ multiplex PCR; TCRdb keeps only in-frame clonotypes and omits some of them. The V and J calls and clone size were taken over from that table, and D and trimming were inferred from the DNA. The sample carries about 48,000 clones, around nine tenths recorded once. The source of this sequence is a man between 70 and 80 years old with acute or convalescent COVID-19. The chain couples TRBV27 to TRBJ1-1; possibly TRBD1 for D (6 bases). Sample: peripheral blood. CDR3 sequence (DNA): TGTGCCAGCTTTGGGGGGGGCTACACTGAAGCTTTCTTT. Translated: CASFGGGYTEAFF.